The T cell receptor (beta chain) under discussion was sequenced for a study of monozygotic twins with inflammatory bowel disease. Study observations and caveats: People with IBD had fewer clonotypes in common with others than healthy twins did, especially with disease activity. Distinction of different T cell subtypes was not possible.

Per-sample cDNA came from eight separate reactions. TCRdb re-called the 5' RACE reads; every CDR3 protein appears as one record, without DNA. The listing records around 410,000 distinct CDR3 sequences. About this clonotype: Its specificity is not known.

In germline, CDR1 is LGHNA, CDR2 YNFKEQ. The CDR3 is 17 amino acids. The clonotype originates from a human donor with ulcerative colitis or Crohn's disease, or a healthy co-twin of an affected twin (not recorded which). This chain links TRBV4-2 with TRBJ2-1; TCRdb names TRBD2, which stays unverified in the absence of DNA. The specimen was blood. CDR3: CASSQERRLAGDNEQFF.